The 10 T cell receptor beta chains given below trace back to one sample, sequenced in a study of blood T cell repertoires in COVID-19. Using immunoSEQ multiplex PCR, the repertoire was profiled, and TCRdb retains in-frame clones only, with some absent. Among approximately 200,000 clones listed, around four fifths were seen once. Source material: PBMCs or T cells enriched from blood (not recorded which). The receptors here all came from a man aged 35-49 years who had recovered from COVID-19.

CDR3 amino acids: CASTWGGDYGYTF. The CDR3, as DNA: TGTGCCAGCACCTGGGGGGGAGACTATGGCTACACCTTC. V usage is TRBV6-6 and J usage is TRBJ1-2, with D possibly being TRBD1 (5 bases). Trimming cost V 7 bases and J 3 bases, with 12 bases left between them. The CDR3 loop spans 13 amino acids. Germline-derived CDR1 and CDR2 are MNHNY and SVGAGI (reference sequence).

The sample holds one count of this clone. V and J are TRBV30 and TRBJ1-2; D uncertain. The CDR3 spans 12 residues. Per the germline V gene, CDR1 is GTSNPN and CDR2 is SVGIG (reference sequence). V was cut by 0 bases and J by 5 bases, with 7 bases left in between. The CDR3 nucleotides are TGTGCCTGGAGTGTCGGAGTTTATGGCTACACCTTC. Its protein is CAWSVGVYGYTF.

DNA for the CDR3: TGTGCCAGCTCACCACAGGCTTCCGAGACCGCTACGGGAGGGGGCTACACCTTC. Its protein is CASSPQASETATGGGYTF. The chain employs TRBV18 and TRBJ1-2; D gene unclear. The CDR3 has 18 amino acids. Trimming removed 1 base at V and 8 bases at J, with 26 bases between. The germline V gene has CDR1 KGHSH and CDR2 LQKENI.

The chain recombines TRBV5-1 with TRBJ1-2; possibly TRBD1 for D (6 bases). The V end was cut by 0 bases, the J end by 14 bases, with 11 bases between. The CDR3 is made up of 11 amino acids. Germline V CDR1 and CDR2: SGHRS, YFSETQ. The CDR3 loop is CASSLEQGWTF. CDR3 sequence (DNA): TGCGCCAGCAGCTTGGAGCAGGGGTGGACCTTC. The variable domain in full, with the rest retrieved from reference TRBV5-1 and TRBJ1-2, is KAGVTQTPRYLIKTRGQQVTLSCSPISGHRSVSWYQQTPGQGLQFLFEYFSETQRNKGNFPGRFSGRQFSNSRSEMNVSTLELGDSALYLCASSLEQGWTFGSGTRLTVV.

This clone was seen only a few times. This chain links TRBV18 with TRBJ1-3, with D possibly being TRBD1 (6 bases). This CDR3 contains 16 residues. Germline CDR1 reads KGHSH; CDR2 reads LQKENI. The V end was cut by 2 bases, the J end by 0 bases, with 11 bases between. The CDR3 DNA sequence: TGTGCCAGCTCACCAAACTACAGGGCCTCTGGAAACACCATATATTTT. Translation: CASSPNYRASGNTIYF.

The V and J genes are TRBV5-1 and TRBJ2-2, with D maybe TRBD2 (6 bases). Germline assignment: CDR1 SGHRS and CDR2 YFSETQ. Trimming took off 4 bases at V and 1 base at J, with 11 bases between the two ends. The CDR3 runs to 15 residues. The CDR3 is CASSPISGNTGELFF. CDR3 nucleotides: TGCGCCAGCAGCCCGATTAGCGGGAACACCGGGGAGCTGTTTTTT.

The sample holds a few counts of this clone. V gene TRBV6-6 combines with J gene TRBJ1-6; 8 bases match TRBD1. The CDR3 loop spans 16 amino acids. Trimming cost V 5 bases and J 2 bases; bases outside gene matches: 5. Germline V gene data show CDR1 as MNHNY and CDR2 as SVGAGI (reference sequence). The CDR3, as DNA: TGTGCCAGCAGTCGACGGACAGGGACCTATAATTCACCCCTCCACTTT. It yields the protein CASSRRTGTYNSPLHF.

This clone was observed once. The chain joins TRBV10-1 to TRBJ2-2; D unclear. Germline lookup yields CDR1 WNHNN and CDR2 SYGVQD (reference sequence). V lost 5 bases to trimming and J lost 6 bases, with 10 bases between them. The CDR3 has 13 amino acids. Here the CDR3 reads CASSKTLAGELFF. DNA of the CDR3: TGCGCCAGCAGTAAGACTCTCGCCGGGGAGCTGTTTTTT.

This clone occurred a few times. V usage is TRBV9 and J usage is TRBJ1-2, with 8 bases that match TRBD1. Looked up from germline, CDR1 is SGDLS and CDR2 is YYNGEE. V dropped 0 bases and J dropped 8; count of bases not matched to a gene: 9. The CDR3 is made up of 15 amino acids. The CDR3 DNA reads as TGTGCCAGCAGCGTAGCTTTGGGACAGGCGGTCGGCTACACCTTC. Encoded protein: CASSVALGQAVGYTF.

The chain links TRBV6-5 to TRBJ1-2; D gene unclear. Germline loops: CDR1 MNHEY, CDR2 SVGAGI. V lost 6 bases and J lost 8, with 19 bases in between. The CDR3 is 14 residues long. The CDR3 bases are TGTGCCAGCAGGCCCCACTTAGACTACGAAGGCTACACCTTC. Residues: CASRPHLDYEGYTF.